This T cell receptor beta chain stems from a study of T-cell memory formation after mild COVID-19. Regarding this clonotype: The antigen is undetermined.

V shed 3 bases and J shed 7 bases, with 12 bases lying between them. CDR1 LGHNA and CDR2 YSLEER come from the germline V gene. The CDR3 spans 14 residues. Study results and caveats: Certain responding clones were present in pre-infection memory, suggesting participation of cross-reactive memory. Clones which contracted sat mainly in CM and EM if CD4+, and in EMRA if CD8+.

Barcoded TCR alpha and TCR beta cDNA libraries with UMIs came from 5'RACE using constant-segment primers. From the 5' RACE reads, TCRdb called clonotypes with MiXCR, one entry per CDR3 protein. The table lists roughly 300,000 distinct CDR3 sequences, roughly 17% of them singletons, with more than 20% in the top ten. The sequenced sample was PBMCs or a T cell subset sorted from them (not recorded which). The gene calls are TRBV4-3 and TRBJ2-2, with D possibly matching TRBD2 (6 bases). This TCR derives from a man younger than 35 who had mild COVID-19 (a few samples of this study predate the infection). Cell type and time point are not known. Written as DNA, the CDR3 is TGCGCCAGCAGCCACAACGGACTAATCGGGGAGCTGTTTTTT. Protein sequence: CASSHNGLIGELFF.